Included here is one T cell receptor (beta chain) sequence, with context. Its matching antigen is unknown. The library put unique molecular identifiers onto individual cDNA molecules. TCRdb re-called the RACE reads through MiXCR, storing one row per CDR3 protein. This sample has over 70,000 distinct CDR3 sequences, with about 8.5% found just once. This entry comes from a study of human T cells and chemical hapten exposure. As for the study in general: The study sensitized with 2% DPC on a 2 cm by 2 cm patch of upper inner arm skin.

Trimming removed 3 bases at V and 3 bases at J, with 12 bases between. The CDR3 is 15 amino acids. Study findings and constraints: The donor cohort had alopecia, so its immune response may not match that of healthy people.

Specified time point: patch test 2, 6 weeks after DPC sensitization. Regarding treatment: therapeutic diphenylcyclopropenone sensitization with weekly scalp DPC. Total RNA was isolated from whole blood that had not been fractionated. This TCR derives from a woman aged 45 to 65 with alopecia areata. Some clones in this sample may be carry-over from other donors' samples. The sample was whole blood, taken in connection with sensitization to the hapten diphenylcyclopropenone (DPC). The gene calls are TRBV12-3 or TRBV12-4 and TRBJ1-5; D perhaps matches TRBD1 (5 bases). CDR3 coding DNA: TGTGCCAGCAGTTTGGTAACGGGGCCCAATCAGCCCCAGCATTTT. Its translation: CASSLVTGPNQPQHF.